A single sample is the source of the 17 T cell receptor beta chains below, sequenced in a study of T cell repertoires in cytomegalovirus infection. Their target antigens are unknown. A single record per CDR3 protein comes from TCRdb applying MiXCR to the reads. The table shows roughly 78,000 distinct CDR3 sequences, with about 40% occurring only once. The material was CD8+ T cells from cultured PBMCs, obtained from culture after CMV antigen stimulation. These receptors were obtained from a human donor in good health (CMV status not recorded). Some clones in this sample may be carry-over from other donors' samples.

This clonotype has at least ten counts. The gene calls are TRBV7-2 and TRBJ1-1; TRBD1 might be the D (5 bases). CDR3 size: 15 residues. Germline assignment: CDR1 SGHTA and CDR2 FQGNSA. Trimming pared 7 bases from V and 4 bases from J, leaving 19 bases between. The CDR3 DNA sequence: TGTGCCAGCACCCTCCACCGGGACGGCGGCACTGAAGCTTTCTTT. It specifies CASTLHRDGGTEAFF.

The V and J genes are TRBV6-1 and TRBJ2-1, with TRBD2 identical over 8 bases. V was pared by 2 bases and J by 3 bases, with 6 bases of the junction left unmatched. Germline V gives CDR1 MNHNS, CDR2 SASEGT. The CDR3 spans 16 residues. DNA of the CDR3: TGTGCCAGCAGTGAAAGGGGACTAGTTGGCTACAATGAGCAGTTCTTC. It is translated as CASSERGLVGYNEQFF.

This clonotype has a handful of counts. The chain employs TRBV7-6 and TRBJ2-7; 10 nucleotides align to TRBD1. The germline V gene has CDR1 SGHVS and CDR2 FNYEAQ. With V trimmed by 1 base and J by 4 bases, 7 bases remained unmatched. The CDR3 covers 16 residues. CDR3 region: CASSLGDRGASYEQYF. CDR3 DNA sequence: TGTGCCAGCAGCTTAGGGGACAGGGGCGCGAGTTACGAGCAGTACTTC.

This clonotype was seen many times. V usage is TRBV7-2 and J usage is TRBJ2-7; D remains ambiguous. Germline V gene data show CDR1 as SGHTA and CDR2 as FQGNSA. The V and J ends lost 2 bases and 3 bases respectively, with 8 bases between them. The CDR3 consists of 13 residues. The CDR3 sequence is CASSLPEFYEQYF. The DNA of the CDR3 is TGTGCCAGCAGCTTACCGGAATTCTACGAGCAGTACTTC. Looking up the rest from reference TRBV7-2 and TRBJ2-7 gives the full variable domain: GAGVSQSPSNKVTEKGKDVELRCDPISGHTALYWYRQSLGQGLEFLIYFQGNSAPDKSGLPSDRFSAERTGGSVSTLTIQRTQQEDSAVYLCASSLPEFYEQYFGPGTRLTVT.

In this sample, this clonotype turned up once. The rearrangement links TRBV7-1 to TRBJ2-7, with TRBD1 matching 8 bases. TRBV7-1 is identified as an open reading frame with a role that is uncertain. The CDR3 totals 17 residues. Trimming at V came to 5 bases and at J to 3 bases, leaving 15 bases not matched to a gene. CDR3 loop: CASSPRQGSKSVYEQYF. CDR3 nucleotides: TGTGCCAGCAGCCCGAGACAGGGGAGTAAGTCTGTCTACGAGCAGTACTTC.

This clonotype has at least ten counts. The CDR3 reads CASSWTGSLGNTIYF. CDR3 sequence (DNA): TGTGCCAGCAGTTGGACAGGGAGCTTAGGAAACACCATATATTTT. The V and J genes are TRBV7-9 and TRBJ1-3; 8 bases align to TRBD1. The CDR3 is made up of 15 amino acids. With 6 bases clipped from V and 4 bases from J, the junction kept 8 bases outside the gene matches. CDR1 and CDR2 from the germline V gene are SEHNR and FQNEAQ (reference sequence).

This clonotype came up a few times. J is TRBJ2-7 and V is TRBV5-4; TRBD1 matches at 7 bases. The ends lost 5 bases at V and 3 bases at J; junction bases unmatched: 5. The CDR3 is 13 amino acids. Germline assignment: CDR1 SGHNT and CDR2 YYREEE (reference sequence). CDR3: CASRPGQDYEQYF. CDR3 sequence (DNA): TGTGCCAGCAGGCCCGGACAGGACTACGAGCAGTACTTC.

The gene calls are TRBV6-6 and TRBJ2-5; the match to TRBD1 covers 7 bases. Germline CDR1 is MNHNY and CDR2 is SVGAGI (reference sequence). The V segment lost 5 bases and the J segment 5 bases; nucleotides outside the gene matches: 14. CDR3 length: 16 residues. The CDR3 here is CASSKTGLSLSETQYF. CDR3 bases: TGTGCCAGCAGTAAGACAGGGTTATCCCTATCGGAGACCCAGTACTTC.

This clonotype appeared a few times. V usage is TRBV7-6 and J usage is TRBJ2-7, with D hard to call. Trimming took off 5 bases at V and 2 bases at J, with 13 bases between the two ends. Germline V gene sequence: CDR1 SGHVS, CDR2 FNYEAQ. The CDR3 has 14 amino acids. For the CDR3, the DNA is TGTGCCAGCAGCGCTCGGTCCATACCCTACGAGCAGTACTTC. Translating gives CASSARSIPYEQYF.

The chain links TRBV4-1 to TRBJ1-2; D uncertain. This CDR3 has 13 amino acids. V lost 1 base, J lost 8 bases, and 11 bases lay in between. CDR1 is MGHRA and CDR2 is YSYEKL in the germline V gene. CDR3 in amino acids: CASSQVSGEGYTF. DNA of the CDR3: TGCGCCAGCAGCCAAGTAAGCGGGGAAGGCTACACCTTC.

This clonotype was picked up one time. A read error may explain this, as a much larger clone is one base away. CDR3 DNA sequence: TGTGCCAGCAGTTTAAGACTAGCGGGGGGGAATGGGCAGTTCTTC. Protein product: CASSLRLAGGNGQFF. This rearrangement joins TRBV27 to TRBJ2-1, with 14 bases aligning to TRBD2. The germline CDR1 and CDR2 sequences are MNHEY and SMNVEV (reference sequence). The CDR3 is made up of 15 amino acids.

Turning to this clonotype: Relative to the germline gene, one junction end is altered; a read error may explain this. The chain links TRBV7-6 to TRBJ1-1; no definite D call. Germline V gives CDR1 SGHVS, CDR2 FNYEAQ. The CDR3 is made up of 15 amino acids. The CDR3 loop reads CAGSRRTDMNTEAFF. The CDR3 DNA sequence: TGTGCCGGCAGCCGCCGGACGGATATGAACACTGAAGCTTTCTTT.

This clonotype turned up a few times. The J gene is TRBJ2-3, the V gene TRBV6-5; D is perhaps TRBD2 (5 bases). Germline assignment: CDR1 MNHEY and CDR2 SVGAGI. Trimming took 4 bases from V and 1 from J, leaving 15 bases between them. The CDR3 is made up of 16 amino acids. CDR3 sequence: CASSSDPGIGTDTQYF. The CDR3 bases are TGTGCCAGCAGTTCCGACCCGGGAATTGGCACAGATACGCAGTATTTT.

The chain links TRBV20-1 to TRBJ2-3; 11 bases are a match to TRBD2. V gave up 3 bases and J gave up 2 bases; unmatched junction bases: 10. Germline-derived CDR1 and CDR2 are DFQATT and SNEGSKA (reference sequence). The CDR3 consists of 17 residues. This CDR3 is CSARGNLAGGYTDTQYF. The DNA of the CDR3 is TGCAGTGCTAGGGGAAACCTAGCGGGGGGATACACAGATACGCAGTATTTT.

This clonotype was observed a handful of times. The chain has TRBV13 and TRBJ2-1; D ambiguous. This CDR3 has 16 residues. The germline V gene has CDR1 PRHDT and CDR2 FYEKMQ (reference sequence). The V end lost 5 bases, the J end lost 8 bases, and 22 bases lay between the germline ends. The chain's CDR3 is CASSVSDSDIVDEQFF. DNA of the CDR3: TGTGCCAGCAGCGTCTCGGATTCGGATATTGTCGATGAGCAGTTCTTC.

This clonotype came up many times. The chain combines TRBV7-2 with TRBJ1-6; D is possibly TRBD1 (6 bases). Trimming left V 6 bases short and J 8 bases short, with 11 bases between. This CDR3 comprises 13 residues. The germline V gene has CDR1 SGHTA and CDR2 FQGNSA. This CDR3 reads CASRWPGDSPLHF. CDR3 nucleotide sequence: TGTGCCAGCAGATGGCCAGGGGATTCACCCCTCCACTTT.

The chain has TRBV4-1 and TRBJ2-1; D gene uncertain. Per germline, CDR1 MGHRA and CDR2 YSYEKL. The CDR3 spans 16 residues. Trimming cost V 1 base and J 5 bases, with 15 bases left between them. CDR3 in amino acids: CASSQGVVGTNNEQFF. The CDR3 DNA sequence: TGCGCCAGCAGCCAAGGTGTCGTCGGTACGAACAATGAGCAGTTCTTC.